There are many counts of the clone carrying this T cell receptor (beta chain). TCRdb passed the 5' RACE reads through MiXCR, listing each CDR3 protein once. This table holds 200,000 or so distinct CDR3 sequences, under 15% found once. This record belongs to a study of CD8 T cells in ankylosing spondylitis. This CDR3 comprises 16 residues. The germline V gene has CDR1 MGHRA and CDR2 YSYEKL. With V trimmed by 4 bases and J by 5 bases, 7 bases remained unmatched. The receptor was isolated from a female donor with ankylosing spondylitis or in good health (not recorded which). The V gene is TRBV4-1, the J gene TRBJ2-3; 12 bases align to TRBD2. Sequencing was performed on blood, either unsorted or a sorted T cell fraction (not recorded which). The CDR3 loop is CASSPGLAGSRDTQYF. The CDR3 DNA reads TGCGCCAGCAGCCCCGGACTAGCGGGAAGTAGAGATACGCAGTATTTT.